This T cell receptor beta chain came from a study of blood T cell repertoires in COVID-19. Across the study: The analysed material was cDNA or gDNA that came from T cells, B-cell-depleted T cells, or PBMCs.

CDR3 size: 14 residues. V was shortened by 1 base and J by 0 bases, with 6 bases between the two germline ends. In germline, CDR1 is SGHKS, CDR2 YYEKEE (reference sequence). Per the original methods: The assay estimated nucleated cells by amplifying reference gene primers. Method: immunoSEQ multiplex PCR; TCRdb's copy keeps in-frame clones and lacks some. Clone size and the V and J calls come from that table; the DNA yielded D and trimming. Of 150,000 to 180,000 clones detected, 65% to 90% appear once; the ten largest clones hold roughly 9.8%. The source of this sequence is a woman between 45 and 65 years old with acute or convalescent COVID-19. The source material was peripheral blood. The rearrangement links TRBV5-5 to TRBJ2-3; D remains unclear. CDR3 in DNA: TGTGCCAGCAGCTTGTCCTTGAGCACAGATACGCAGTATTTT. This translates into CASSLSLSTDTQYF.